Shown below are 24 T cell receptor beta chains from a single sample sequenced in a study of OX40 agonist ivuxolimab in advanced cancers. Sequencing used immunoSEQ multiplex PCR; TCRdb keeps in-frame clones, though not all of them. The data contain under 110,000 clones, about nine tenths of them singletons. This specimen consisted of CD4+ or CD8+ T cells sorted from blood, obtained in a trial of the OX40 agonist ivuxolimab. The receptors shown here come from an adult with an advanced solid tumor such as melanoma, head and neck, liver or kidney cancer.

The chain recombines TRBV4-3 with TRBJ1-3; D remains unclear. The CDR3 has 15 amino acids. Germline-derived CDR1 and CDR2 are LGHNA and YSLEER. The V end lost 1 base, the J end lost 4 bases, and 11 bases lay between the germline ends. The CDR3 sequence: CASSQARTAGNTIYF. The CDR3 region has the DNA TGCGCCAGCAGCCAAGCCCGGACGGCCGGAAACACCATATATTTT.

The chain recombines TRBV7-2 with TRBJ2-2; no firm D call. The CDR3 length is 15 residues. Trimming stripped 1 base from V and 3 bases from J, with 9 bases between. Germline assignment: CDR1 SGHTA and CDR2 FQGNSA. The CDR3 loop reads CASSLEGGHTGELFF. The CDR3 DNA follows: TGTGCCAGCAGCTTAGAGGGTGGGCACACCGGGGAGCTGTTTTTT.

The chain employs TRBV7-3 and TRBJ1-1; D unresolved. The CDR3 contains 14 residues. CDR1 SGHTA and CDR2 FQGTGA come from the germline V gene. Trimming left V 2 bases short and J 4 bases short, with 11 bases between. In nucleotides, the CDR3 is TGTGCCAGCAGCTTAGACGGAGGGATCACTGAAGCTTTCTTT. Translation: CASSLDGGITEAFF.

This clone was counted once. The junction and the germline gene differ at one end; a read error may be behind it. CDR3 nucleotides: TGTGCTAGTGGTTTGGTAGTAGGGAACATCGGGGAGCTGTTTTTT. Encoded protein: CASGLVVGNIGELFF. The V call is TRBV12-5, the J call TRBJ2-2; D is uncertain. CDR3 length: 15 amino acids. The germline V gene encodes CDR1 LGHNT and CDR2 FRNRAP.

This clone has just one count. The rearrangement uses TRBV19 and TRBJ2-2; 7 nucleotides align to TRBD2. The CDR3 is made up of 16 amino acids. J lost 2 bases, V lost 2 bases, and 5 bases had no gene match. Germline assignment: CDR1 LNHDA and CDR2 SQIVND (reference sequence). The CDR3 protein is CASSIMGGSNTGELFF. In nucleotides, the CDR3 is TGTGCCAGTAGTATAATGGGCGGGAGTAACACCGGGGAGCTGTTTTTT.

The chain joins TRBV27 to TRBJ2-2, with TRBD1 identical over 7 bases. Germline lookup yields CDR1 MNHEY and CDR2 SMNVEV (reference sequence). Trimming at V came to 5 bases and at J to 5 bases, leaving 8 bases not matched to a gene. The CDR3 length is 15 residues. This CDR3 is CASSPGTALTGELFF. The CDR3 nucleotides are TGTGCCAGCAGTCCGGGGACAGCCCTAACCGGGGAGCTGTTTTTT.

In this sample, this clone turned up a few times. The J gene is TRBJ1-5, the V gene TRBV29-1, with TRBD1 identical over 7 bases. CDR1 is SQVTM, CDR2 ANQGSEA, per germline. The ends lost 6 bases at V and 5 bases at J; junction bases unmatched: 7. The length of the CDR3 is 13 residues. CDR3: CSVRGQQDQPQHF. The CDR3 coding sequence is TGCAGCGTCAGGGGACAGCAAGATCAGCCCCAGCATTTT.

The CDR3 bases are TGCAGCGCGGCTCTAGCGGGGGGGGCAGATACGCAGTATTTT. It yields the protein CSAALAGGADTQYF. The rearrangement links TRBV29-1 to TRBJ2-3; 12 bases are shared with TRBD2. Germline trimming cut 7 bases from V and 4 bases from J; bases unmatched to any gene: 6. The germline gives CDR1 SQVTM, CDR2 ANQGSEA. This CDR3 comprises 14 residues.

The chain couples TRBV7-9 to TRBJ1-4; D might be TRBD1 (6 bases). Germline V lookup: CDR1 SEHNR, CDR2 FQNEAQ (reference sequence). V dropped 4 bases and J dropped 0 bases, with 12 bases sitting between them. The length of the CDR3 is 16 residues. The CDR3 loop reads CASSSGQLSTNEKLFF. The CDR3 DNA is TGTGCCAGCAGCTCCGGACAGCTATCAACTAATGAAAAACTGTTTTTT.

J is TRBJ2-3 and V is TRBV18; D call uncertain. Germline V gene lookup returns CDR1 KGHSH and CDR2 LQKENI. Deletions cut 0 bases from V and 3 bases from J, with 7 bases between. This CDR3 comprises 14 residues. This chain's CDR3 is CASSPPVVTDTQYF. In DNA, the CDR3 is TGTGCCAGCTCACCACCGGTCGTAACAGATACGCAGTATTTT.

The chain joins TRBV25-1 to TRBJ2-1, with D tentatively TRBD1 or TRBD2 (5 bases each). Germline V gene data show CDR1 as MGHDK and CDR2 as SYGVNS. V was cut by 5 bases and J by 0 bases, with 11 bases left in between. This CDR3 comprises 15 residues. In DNA, the CDR3 is TGTGCCAGCAGTTATCCGGGGCGCTCCTACAATGAGCAGTTCTTC. Translated, it gives CASSYPGRSYNEQFF.

This chain links TRBV4-3 with TRBJ1-4, with TRBD1 as a possible D gene (5 bases). From germline, CDR1 is LGHNA and CDR2 YSLEER. The CDR3 length is 15 residues. The ends were cut back, 0 bases at V and 13 bases at J, with 18 bases in the middle. CDR3 loop: CASSQDADRYRGLFF. The CDR3 DNA reads as TGCGCCAGCAGCCAAGACGCAGATCGGTATAGGGGACTGTTTTTT.

In this sample, this clone turned up once. The chain employs TRBV28 and TRBJ2-4; tentative D call: TRBD1 (7 bases). The CDR3 is 14 residues long. Trimming shortened V by 5 bases and J by 3 bases, and 11 bases separated the two germline ends. The germline CDR1 and CDR2 sequences are MDHEN and SYDVKM. The chain's CDR3 is CASSMQGGKNIQYF. In DNA, the CDR3 is TGTGCCAGCAGTATGCAGGGGGGCAAAAACATTCAGTACTTC. The entire variable domain, with the rest obtained from reference TRBV28 and TRBJ2-4, is as follows: DVKVTQSSRYLVKRTGEKVFLECVQDMDHENMFWYRQDPGLGLRLIYFSYDVKMKEKGDIPEGYSVSREKKERFSLILESASTNQTSMYLCASSMQGGKNIQYFGAGTRLSVL.

The genes are TRBV21-1 and TRBJ2-6; TRBD2 is the table's D call, not checked against the DNA. TRBV21-1 is labeled a pseudogene. This CDR3 is 19 amino acids long. The CDR3 DNA follows: TGTGCCAGCACGAGACCTCCGGGGGAAGGACCCTCTGGGGCCAACGTCCTGACTTTC. Amino acid sequence: CASTRPPGEGPSGANVLTF.

The V gene is TRBV23-1, the J gene TRBJ2-1; no clear D gene. TRBV23-1 is annotated as an ORF whose role is uncertain. The V and J ends lost 4 bases and 4 bases respectively, with 20 bases between them. The CDR3 is 17 amino acids. CDR3 amino acids: CASSLLRIRAGYNEQFF. CDR3 bases: TGCGCCAGCAGTCTCCTCCGAATCCGCGCAGGTTACAATGAGCAGTTCTTC.

The chain couples TRBV6-1 to TRBJ1-3; no clear D gene. The V gene lost 2 bases and the J gene lost 0 bases, with 14 bases spanning the gap. Germline loops: CDR1 MNHNS, CDR2 SASEGT. The CDR3 extends over 17 amino acids. CDR3 protein: CASSESAWVNSGNTIYF. The DNA of the CDR3 is TGTGCCAGCAGTGAATCAGCTTGGGTTAACTCTGGAAACACCATATATTTT.

The table lists this clone with a count of one. This rearrangement joins TRBV28 to TRBJ1-5; the D is unclear. The CDR3 has 14 residues. CDR1 and CDR2 (germline): MDHEN, SYDVKM. Trimming left V 3 bases short and J 2 bases short, with 8 bases between. The DNA for the CDR3 is TGTGCCAGCAGTTTTGCTAGTGGCAATCAGCCCCAGCATTTT. Residues: CASSFASGNQPQHF.

This chain uses TRBV27 with TRBJ1-1; a weak D match, TRBD1 (5 bases). The CDR3 runs 11 residues. Trimming stripped 5 bases from V and 8 bases from J, with 9 bases between. The germline gives CDR1 MNHEY, CDR2 SMNVEV (reference sequence). The CDR3 nucleotides are TGTGCCAGCAGTGGGGGGAGAGAAGCTTTCTTT. Encoded protein: CASSGGREAFF.

In regard to this clone: The sample has other DNA sequences that encode this CDR3 too. This sequence joins TRBV5-1 and TRBJ2-2, with D unclear. V shed 6 bases and J shed 0 bases, with 18 bases lying between them. This CDR3 is 17 amino acids long. Germline V gene lookup returns CDR1 SGHRS and CDR2 YFSETQ. This CDR3 reads CASTPELGSSNTGELFF. For the CDR3, the DNA is TGCGCCAGCACCCCGGAATTGGGCAGTTCGAACACCGGGGAGCTGTTTTTT.

A single count supports this clone. The CDR3 DNA reads as TGTGCCAGCAGCTTAGAACAGGGGGCTGGAGGGGCCAACGTCCTGACTTTC. It codes for CASSLEQGAGGANVLTF. The chain joins TRBV5-6 to TRBJ2-6, with TRBD1 identical over 9 bases. V dropped 2 bases and J dropped 4; count of bases not matched to a gene: 7. Germline V gene data show CDR1 as SGHDT and CDR2 as YYEEEE. This CDR3 region has 17 residues.

V usage is TRBV9 and J usage is TRBJ2-3; D not resolved. The V gene's germline CDR1 is SGDLS and CDR2 YYNGEE. The CDR3 extends over 15 amino acids. Trimming removed 0 bases from V and 4 bases from J, with 12 bases in between. CDR3 sequence (DNA): TGTGCCAGCAGCGTAGCCGGGTATGTGTCAGATACGCAGTATTTT. Protein: CASSVAGYVSDTQYF.

J is TRBJ2-7 and V is TRBV28; 9 bases match TRBD1. With V trimmed by 4 bases and J by 2 bases, 6 bases remained unmatched. CDR1 MDHEN and CDR2 SYDVKM come from the germline V gene. The CDR3 has 15 amino acids. CDR3 in DNA: TGTGCCAGCAGTTCTACCGGGACAGGGCCCTACGAGCAGTACTTC. Amino acid sequence: CASSSTGTGPYEQYF.

The chain is built from TRBV7-9 and TRBJ2-5, with TRBD1 identical over 9 bases. From germline, CDR1 is SEHNR and CDR2 FQNEAQ (reference sequence). This CDR3 has 13 residues. Trimming cost V 5 bases and J 4 bases; bases outside gene matches: 2. CDR3 DNA sequence: TGTGCCAGCAGCGGGGGACAGGGAGAGACCCAGTACTTC. Protein: CASSGGQGETQYF.

The CDR3 is CASSEDLAGGLYTQYF. Here the CDR3 DNA reads TGTGCCAGCAGTGAAGACCTGGCGGGGGGGCTTTATACGCAGTATTTT. This chain uses TRBV6-1 with TRBJ2-3, with 9 bases aligning to TRBD2. From germline, CDR1 is MNHNS and CDR2 SASEGT. The CDR3 is 16 residues long. With V trimmed by 1 base and J by 7 bases, 9 bases remained unmatched.